This TCR beta chain was recorded in a study of technical replicates of blood from a handful of donors. This CDR3 region has 16 residues. Germline V CDR1 and CDR2: KGHSH, LQKENI. The J segment lost 0 bases and the V segment lost 3 bases, leaving 2 bases of the junction unmatched. The repertoire was sequenced with immunoSEQ multiplex PCR; TCRdb's copy has only in-frame clones and lacks some. The table lists more than 75,000 clones, about 90% of them singletons. Sequencing input: T cells isolated from PBMCs. The receptor was derived from a human donor in good health. The chain employs TRBV18 and TRBJ2-4; 10 bases are a match to TRBD1. The CDR3 protein is CASSPGQGLAKNIQYF. In nucleotides, the CDR3 is TGTGCCAGCTCACCGGGACAGGGGTTAGCCAAAAACATTCAGTACTTC.